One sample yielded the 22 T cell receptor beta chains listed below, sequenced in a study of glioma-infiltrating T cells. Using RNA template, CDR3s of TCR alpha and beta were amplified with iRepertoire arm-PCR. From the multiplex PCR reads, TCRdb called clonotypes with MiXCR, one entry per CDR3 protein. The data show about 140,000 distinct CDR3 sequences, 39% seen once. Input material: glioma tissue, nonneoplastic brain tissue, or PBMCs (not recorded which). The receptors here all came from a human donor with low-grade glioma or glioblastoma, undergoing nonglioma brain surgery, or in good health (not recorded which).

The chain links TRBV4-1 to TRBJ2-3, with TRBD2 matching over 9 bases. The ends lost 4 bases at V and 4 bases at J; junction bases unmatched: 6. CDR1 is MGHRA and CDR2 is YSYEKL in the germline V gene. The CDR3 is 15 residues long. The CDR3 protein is CASSLVAGAADTQYF. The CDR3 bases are TGCGCCAGCAGCCTAGTAGCGGGAGCTGCAGATACGCAGTATTTT.

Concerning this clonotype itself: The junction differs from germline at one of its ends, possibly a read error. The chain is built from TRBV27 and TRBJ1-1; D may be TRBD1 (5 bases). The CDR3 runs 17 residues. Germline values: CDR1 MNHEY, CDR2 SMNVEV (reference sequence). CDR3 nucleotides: TGTGCCAGCAGTCCACCCTACGGAAGGGGATTGAAAACTGAAGCTTTCTTT. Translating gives CASSPPYGRGLKTEAFF.

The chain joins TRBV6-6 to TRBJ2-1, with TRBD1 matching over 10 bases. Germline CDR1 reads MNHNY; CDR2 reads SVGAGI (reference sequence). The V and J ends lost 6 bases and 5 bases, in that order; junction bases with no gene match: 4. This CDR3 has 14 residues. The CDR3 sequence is CASSRTGGNNEQFF. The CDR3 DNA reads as TGTGCCAGCAGCCGGACAGGGGGTAACAATGAGCAGTTCTTC.

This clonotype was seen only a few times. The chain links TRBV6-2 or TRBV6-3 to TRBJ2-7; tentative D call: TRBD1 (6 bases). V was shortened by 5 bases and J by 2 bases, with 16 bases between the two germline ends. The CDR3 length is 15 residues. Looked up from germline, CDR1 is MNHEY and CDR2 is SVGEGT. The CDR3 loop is CASSASTGFAYEQYF. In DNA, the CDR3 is TGTGCCAGCAGTGCAAGCACAGGGTTCGCCTACGAGCAGTACTTC.

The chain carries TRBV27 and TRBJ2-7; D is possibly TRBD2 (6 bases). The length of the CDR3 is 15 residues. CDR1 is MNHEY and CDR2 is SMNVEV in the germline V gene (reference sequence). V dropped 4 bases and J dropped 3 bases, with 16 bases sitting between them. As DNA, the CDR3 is TGTGCCAGCAGTTCCAGACTAGATCCTAGCTACGAGCAGTACTTC. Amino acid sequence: CASSSRLDPSYEQYF.

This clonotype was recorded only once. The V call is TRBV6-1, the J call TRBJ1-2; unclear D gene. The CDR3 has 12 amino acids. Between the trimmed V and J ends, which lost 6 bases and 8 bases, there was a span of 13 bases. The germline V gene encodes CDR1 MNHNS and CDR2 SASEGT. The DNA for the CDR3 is TGTGCCAGCAGCTTACCGGCCAGGGGCTACACCTTC. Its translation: CASSLPARGYTF.

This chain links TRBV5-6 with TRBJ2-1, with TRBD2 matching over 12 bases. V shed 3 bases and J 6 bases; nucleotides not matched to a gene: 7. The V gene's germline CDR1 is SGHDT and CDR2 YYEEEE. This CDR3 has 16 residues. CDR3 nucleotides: TGTGCCAGCAGCTCTAGCGGGAGGGCCTGGCGCAATGAGCAGTTCTTC. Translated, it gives CASSSSGRAWRNEQFF.

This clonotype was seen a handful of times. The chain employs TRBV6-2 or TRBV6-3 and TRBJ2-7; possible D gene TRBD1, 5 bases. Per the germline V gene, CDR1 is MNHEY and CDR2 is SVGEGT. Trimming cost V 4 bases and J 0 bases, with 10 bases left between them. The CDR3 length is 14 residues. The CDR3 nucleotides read TGTGCCAGCAGTTTGGACACCTACTCCTACGAGCAGTACTTC. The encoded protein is CASSLDTYSYEQYF.

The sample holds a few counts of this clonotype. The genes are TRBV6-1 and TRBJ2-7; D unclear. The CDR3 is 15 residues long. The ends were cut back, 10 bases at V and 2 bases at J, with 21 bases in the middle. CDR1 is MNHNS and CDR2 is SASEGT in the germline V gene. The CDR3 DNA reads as TGTGCCACTCGATATAGTGGTACAGAGACCTACGAGCAGTACTTC. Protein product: CATRYSGTETYEQYF.

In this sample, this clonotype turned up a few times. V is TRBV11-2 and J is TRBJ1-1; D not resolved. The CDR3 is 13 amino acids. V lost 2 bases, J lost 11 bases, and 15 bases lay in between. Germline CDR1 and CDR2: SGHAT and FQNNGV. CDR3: CASSLPPTGWAFF. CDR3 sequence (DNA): TGTGCCAGCAGCTTACCCCCAACGGGCTGGGCTTTCTTT.

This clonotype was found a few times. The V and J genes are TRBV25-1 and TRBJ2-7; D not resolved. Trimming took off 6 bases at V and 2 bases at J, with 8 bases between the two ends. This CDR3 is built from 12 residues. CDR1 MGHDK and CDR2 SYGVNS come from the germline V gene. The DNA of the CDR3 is TGTGCCAGCAGGGACCGGACCTACGAGCAGTACTTC. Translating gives CASRDRTYEQYF.

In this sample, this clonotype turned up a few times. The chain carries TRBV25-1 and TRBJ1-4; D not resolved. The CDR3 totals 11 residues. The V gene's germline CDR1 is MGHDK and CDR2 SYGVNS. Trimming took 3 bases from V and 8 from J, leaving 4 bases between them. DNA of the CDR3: TGTGCCAGCAGTGAGGGGGAAAAACTGTTTTTT. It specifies CASSEGEKLFF.

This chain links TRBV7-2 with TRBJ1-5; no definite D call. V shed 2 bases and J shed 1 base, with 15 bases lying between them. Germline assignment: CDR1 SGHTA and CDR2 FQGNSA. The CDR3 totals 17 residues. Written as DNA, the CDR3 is TGTGCCAGCAGCTTATTTCATTCAGGCCCAAGCAATCAGCCCCAGCATTTT. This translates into CASSLFHSGPSNQPQHF.

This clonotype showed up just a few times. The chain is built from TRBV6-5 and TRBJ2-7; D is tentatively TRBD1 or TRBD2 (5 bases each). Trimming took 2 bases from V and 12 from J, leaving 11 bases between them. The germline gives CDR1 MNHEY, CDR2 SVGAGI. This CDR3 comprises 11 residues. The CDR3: CASSYEGRGYF. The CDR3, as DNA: TGTGCCAGCAGTTACGAGGGACGAGGGTACTTC.

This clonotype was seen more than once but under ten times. The CDR3 spells CASWGGGARTQYF. CDR3 nucleotides: TGTGCCAGCTGGGGAGGGGGGGCTCGGACCCAGTACTTC. The chain has TRBV12-3 or TRBV12-4 and TRBJ2-5; perhaps TRBD2 as D (7 bases). V lost 8 bases to trimming and J lost 7 bases, with 17 bases between them. The CDR3 covers 13 residues.

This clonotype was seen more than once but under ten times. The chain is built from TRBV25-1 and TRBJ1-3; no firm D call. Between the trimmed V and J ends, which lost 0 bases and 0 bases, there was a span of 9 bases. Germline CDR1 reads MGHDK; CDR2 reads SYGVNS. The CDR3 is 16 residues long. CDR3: CASSEYVGSSGNTIYF. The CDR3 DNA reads TGTGCCAGCAGTGAATATGTTGGGAGCTCTGGAAACACCATATATTTT.

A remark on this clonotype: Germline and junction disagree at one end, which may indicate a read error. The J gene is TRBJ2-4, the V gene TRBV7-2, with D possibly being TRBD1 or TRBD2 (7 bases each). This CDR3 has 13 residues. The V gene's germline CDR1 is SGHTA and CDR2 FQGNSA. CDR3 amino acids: CASSQGEGNIQYF. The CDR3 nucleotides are TGCGCCAGCAGCCAGGGGGAGGGAAACATTCAGTACTTC.

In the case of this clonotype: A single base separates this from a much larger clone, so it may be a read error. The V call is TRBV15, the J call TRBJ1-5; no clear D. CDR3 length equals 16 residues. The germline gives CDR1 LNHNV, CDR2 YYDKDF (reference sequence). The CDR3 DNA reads TGTGCCACCAGCGGAGATCACGGCACGGGCAATCAGCCCCAGCATTTT. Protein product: CATSGDHGTGNQPQHF.

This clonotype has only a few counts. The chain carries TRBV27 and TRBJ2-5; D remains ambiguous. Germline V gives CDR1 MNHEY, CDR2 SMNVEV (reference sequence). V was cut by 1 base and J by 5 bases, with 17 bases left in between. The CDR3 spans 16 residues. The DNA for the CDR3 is TGTGCCAGCAGTTTATGGGTCCCAAGCGACAAGGAGACCCAGTACTTC. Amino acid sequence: CASSLWVPSDKETQYF.

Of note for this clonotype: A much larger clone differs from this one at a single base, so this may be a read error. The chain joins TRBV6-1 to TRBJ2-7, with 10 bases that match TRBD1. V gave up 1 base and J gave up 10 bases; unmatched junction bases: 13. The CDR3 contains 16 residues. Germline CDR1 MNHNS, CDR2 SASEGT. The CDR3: CASSEDSGTGVKQQYF. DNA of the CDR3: TGTGCCAGCAGTGAAGACTCCGGGACAGGGGTAAAGCAACAGTACTTC.

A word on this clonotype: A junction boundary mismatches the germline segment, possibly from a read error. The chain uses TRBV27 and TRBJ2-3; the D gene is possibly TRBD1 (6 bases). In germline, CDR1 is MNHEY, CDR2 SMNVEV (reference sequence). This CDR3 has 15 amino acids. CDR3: CASSLIRGSTDMQYF. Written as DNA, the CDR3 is TGTGCCAGCAGTTTAATCAGGGGTAGCACAGATATGCAGTATTTT.

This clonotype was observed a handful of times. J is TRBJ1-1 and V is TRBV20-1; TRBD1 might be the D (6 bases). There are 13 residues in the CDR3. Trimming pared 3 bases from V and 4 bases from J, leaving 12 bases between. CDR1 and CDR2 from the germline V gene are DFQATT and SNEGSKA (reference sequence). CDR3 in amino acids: CSARDTGSTEAFF. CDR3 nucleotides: TGCAGTGCTAGGGATACAGGGTCCACTGAAGCTTTCTTT.